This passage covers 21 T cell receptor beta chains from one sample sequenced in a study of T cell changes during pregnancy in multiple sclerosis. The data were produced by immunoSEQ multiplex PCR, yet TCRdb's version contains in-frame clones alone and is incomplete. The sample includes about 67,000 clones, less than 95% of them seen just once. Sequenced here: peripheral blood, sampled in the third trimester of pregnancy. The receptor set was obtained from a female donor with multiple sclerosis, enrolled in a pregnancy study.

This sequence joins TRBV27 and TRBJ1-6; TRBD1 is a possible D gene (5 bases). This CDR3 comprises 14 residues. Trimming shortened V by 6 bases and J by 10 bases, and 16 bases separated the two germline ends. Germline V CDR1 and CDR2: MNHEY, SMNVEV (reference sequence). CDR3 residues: CASSTDSWRSPLHF. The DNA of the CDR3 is TGTGCCAGCAGCACCGACAGTTGGCGCTCACCCCTCCACTTT.

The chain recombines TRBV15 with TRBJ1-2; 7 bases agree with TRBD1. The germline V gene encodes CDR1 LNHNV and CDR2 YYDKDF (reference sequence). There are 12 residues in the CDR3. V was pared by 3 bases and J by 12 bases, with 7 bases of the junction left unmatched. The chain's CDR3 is CATSSAQGGNTF. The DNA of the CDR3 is TGTGCCACCAGCAGTGCCCAGGGGGGAAACACCTTC.

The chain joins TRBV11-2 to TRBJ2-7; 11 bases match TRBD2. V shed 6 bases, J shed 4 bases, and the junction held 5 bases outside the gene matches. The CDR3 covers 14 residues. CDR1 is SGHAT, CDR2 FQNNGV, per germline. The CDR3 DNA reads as TGTGCCAGCAGTTCAACTAGCGGGGGTTACGAGCAGTACTTC. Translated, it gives CASSSTSGGYEQYF.

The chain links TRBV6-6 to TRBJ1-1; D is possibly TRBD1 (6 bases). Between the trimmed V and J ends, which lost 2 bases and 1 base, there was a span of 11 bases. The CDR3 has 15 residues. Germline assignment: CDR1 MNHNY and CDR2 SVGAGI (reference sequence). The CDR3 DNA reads TGTGCCAGCAGTTACCCGGACAGCCAGAACACTGAAGCTTTCTTT. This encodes CASSYPDSQNTEAFF.

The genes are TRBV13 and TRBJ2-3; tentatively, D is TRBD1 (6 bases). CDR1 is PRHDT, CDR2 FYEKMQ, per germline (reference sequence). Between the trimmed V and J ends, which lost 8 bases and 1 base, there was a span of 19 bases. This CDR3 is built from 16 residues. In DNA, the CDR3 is TGTGCCAGCCGCCCCCCCTTGGGGGCCGGCACAGATACGCAGTATTTT. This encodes CASRPPLGAGTDTQYF. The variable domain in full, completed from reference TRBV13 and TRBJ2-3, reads AAGVIQSPRHLIKEKRETATLKCYPIPRHDTVYWYQQGPGQDPQFLISFYEKMQSDKGSIPDRFSAQQFSDYHSELNMSSLELGDSALYFCASRPPLGAGTDTQYFGPGTRLTVL.

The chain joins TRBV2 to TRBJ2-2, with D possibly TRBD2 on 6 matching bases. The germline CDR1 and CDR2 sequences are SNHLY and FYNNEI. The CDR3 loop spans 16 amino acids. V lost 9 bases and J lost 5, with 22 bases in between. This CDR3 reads CARDDLRGITTGELFF. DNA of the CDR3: TGTGCCAGAGATGACTTGCGGGGAATCACTACCGGGGAGCTGTTTTTT.

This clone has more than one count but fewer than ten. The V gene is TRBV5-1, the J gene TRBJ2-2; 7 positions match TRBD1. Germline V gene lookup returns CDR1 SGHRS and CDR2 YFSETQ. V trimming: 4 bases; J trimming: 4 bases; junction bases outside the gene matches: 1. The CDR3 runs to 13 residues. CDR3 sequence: CASSRQGTGELFF. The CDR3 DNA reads TGCGCCAGCAGCCGACAGGGCACCGGGGAGCTGTTTTTT.

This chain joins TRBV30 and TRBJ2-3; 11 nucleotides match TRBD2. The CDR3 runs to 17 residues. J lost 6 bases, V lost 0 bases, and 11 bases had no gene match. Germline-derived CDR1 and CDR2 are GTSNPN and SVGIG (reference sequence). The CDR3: CAWSVQTSGAPRDTQYF. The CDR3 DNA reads TGTGCCTGGAGTGTACAGACTAGCGGGGCCCCCAGGGATACGCAGTATTTT.

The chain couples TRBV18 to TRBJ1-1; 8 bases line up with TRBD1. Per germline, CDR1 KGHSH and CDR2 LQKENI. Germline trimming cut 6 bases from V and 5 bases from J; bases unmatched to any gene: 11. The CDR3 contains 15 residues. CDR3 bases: TGTGCCAGCTCCCCGGACAGGGCCCGAAGGACTGAAGCTTTCTTT. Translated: CASSPDRARRTEAFF.

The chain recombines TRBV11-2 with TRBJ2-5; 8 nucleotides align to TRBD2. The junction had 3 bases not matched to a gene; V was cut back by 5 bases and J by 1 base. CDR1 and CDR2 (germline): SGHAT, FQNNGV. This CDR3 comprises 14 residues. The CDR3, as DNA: TGTGCCAGCAGCGAGCGGGAGCGCCAAGAGACCCAGTACTTC. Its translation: CASSERERQETQYF.

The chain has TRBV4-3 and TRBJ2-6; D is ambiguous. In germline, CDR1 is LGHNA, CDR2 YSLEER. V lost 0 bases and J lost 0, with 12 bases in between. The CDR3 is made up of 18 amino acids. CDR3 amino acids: CASSQDTNSYSGANVLTF. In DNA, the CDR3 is TGCGCCAGCAGCCAAGATACGAACTCCTACTCTGGGGCCAACGTCCTGACTTTC.

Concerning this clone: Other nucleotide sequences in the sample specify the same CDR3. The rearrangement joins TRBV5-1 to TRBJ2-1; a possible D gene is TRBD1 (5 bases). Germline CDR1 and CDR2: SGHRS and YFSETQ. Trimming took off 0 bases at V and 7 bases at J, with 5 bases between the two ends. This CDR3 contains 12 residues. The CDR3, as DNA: TGCGCCAGCAGCTTGGCAGGGAATGAGCAGTTCTTC. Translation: CASSLAGNEQFF.

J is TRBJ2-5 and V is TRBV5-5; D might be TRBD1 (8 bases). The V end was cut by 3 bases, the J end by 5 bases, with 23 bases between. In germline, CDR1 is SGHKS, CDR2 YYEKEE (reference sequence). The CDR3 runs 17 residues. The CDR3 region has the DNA TGTGCCAGCAGCTACGGACAGGGATCTCCCGGGGGGGAGACCCAGTACTTC. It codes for CASSYGQGSPGGETQYF.

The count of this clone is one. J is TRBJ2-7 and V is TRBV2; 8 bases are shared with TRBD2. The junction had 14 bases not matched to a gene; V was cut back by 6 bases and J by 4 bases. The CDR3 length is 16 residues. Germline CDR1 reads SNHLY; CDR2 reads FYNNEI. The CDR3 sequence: CASSSPPRGRRYEQYF. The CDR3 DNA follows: TGTGCCAGCAGCTCCCCACCCCGCGGGAGGCGTTACGAGCAGTACTTC.

In DNA form, the CDR3 reads TGTGCCAGCAGCTTGTTCTCGGGAAGGGCCGGGGAGCTGTTTTTT. It translates to CASSLFSGRAGELFF. The chain employs TRBV5-8 and TRBJ2-2, with D possibly being TRBD2 (5 bases). The CDR3 is 15 residues long. Germline CDR1 and CDR2: SGHTS and YDEGEE. The V gene lost 1 base and the J gene lost 6 bases, with 13 bases spanning the gap.

CDR3 DNA sequence: TGTGCCAGTAGTCCGACAGGGGGCGGGACCGGGGAGCTGTTTTTT. As protein: CASSPTGGGTGELFF. The chain is built from TRBV19 and TRBJ2-2, with 10 bases matching TRBD1. V lost 5 bases, J lost 5 bases, and 5 bases stayed unmatched. This CDR3 contains 15 residues. CDR1 and CDR2 from the germline V gene are LNHDA and SQIVND (reference sequence). The whole variable domain, remainder taken from reference TRBV19 and TRBJ2-2, is DGGITQSPKYLFRKEGQNVTLSCEQNLNHDAMYWYRQDPGQGLRLIYYSQIVNDFQKGDIAEGYSVSREKKESFPLTVTSAQKNPTAFYLCASSPTGGGTGELFFGEGSRLTVL.

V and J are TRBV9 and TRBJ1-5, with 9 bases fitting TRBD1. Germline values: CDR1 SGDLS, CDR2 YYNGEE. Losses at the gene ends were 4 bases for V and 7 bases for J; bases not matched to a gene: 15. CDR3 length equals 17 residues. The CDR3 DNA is TGTGCCAGCAGCTCCCGATTTGGGACAGGGAAGACGCAGCCCCAGCATTTT. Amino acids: CASSSRFGTGKTQPQHF. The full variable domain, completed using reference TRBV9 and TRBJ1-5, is DSGVTQTPKHLITATGQRVTLRCSPRSGDLSVYWYQQSLDQGLQFLIQYYNGEERAKGNILERFSAQQFPDLHSELNLSSLELGDSALYFCASSSRFGTGKTQPQHFGDGTRLSIL.

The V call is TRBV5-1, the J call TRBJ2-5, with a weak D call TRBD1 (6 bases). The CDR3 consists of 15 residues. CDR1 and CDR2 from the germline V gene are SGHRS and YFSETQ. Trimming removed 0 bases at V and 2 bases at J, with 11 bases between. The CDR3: CASSLVARGQETQYF. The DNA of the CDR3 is TGCGCCAGCAGCTTGGTAGCCAGGGGACAAGAGACCCAGTACTTC.

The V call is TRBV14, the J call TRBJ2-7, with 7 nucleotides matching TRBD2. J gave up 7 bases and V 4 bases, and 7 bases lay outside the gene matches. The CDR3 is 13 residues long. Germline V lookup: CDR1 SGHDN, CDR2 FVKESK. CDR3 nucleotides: TGTGCCAGCAGCCGTTCTACTAGCGTGGAGCAGTACTTC. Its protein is CASSRSTSVEQYF.

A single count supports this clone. CDR3 in DNA: TGCGCCAGCAGCATACAGCCGACCTCCACTGAAGCTTTCTTT. It translates to CASSIQPTSTEAFF. The chain carries TRBV5-1 and TRBJ1-1; D is unresolved. The germline CDR1 and CDR2 sequences are SGHRS and YFSETQ. The CDR3 spans 14 residues. V was trimmed by 4 bases and J by 4 bases, leaving 14 bases between them.

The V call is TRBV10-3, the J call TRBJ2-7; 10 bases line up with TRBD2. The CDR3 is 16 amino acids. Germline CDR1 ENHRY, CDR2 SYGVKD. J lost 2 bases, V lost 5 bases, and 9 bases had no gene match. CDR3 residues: CAISPRSSGGTYEQYF. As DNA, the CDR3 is TGTGCCATCAGTCCACGGTCTAGCGGGGGAACCTACGAGCAGTACTTC.